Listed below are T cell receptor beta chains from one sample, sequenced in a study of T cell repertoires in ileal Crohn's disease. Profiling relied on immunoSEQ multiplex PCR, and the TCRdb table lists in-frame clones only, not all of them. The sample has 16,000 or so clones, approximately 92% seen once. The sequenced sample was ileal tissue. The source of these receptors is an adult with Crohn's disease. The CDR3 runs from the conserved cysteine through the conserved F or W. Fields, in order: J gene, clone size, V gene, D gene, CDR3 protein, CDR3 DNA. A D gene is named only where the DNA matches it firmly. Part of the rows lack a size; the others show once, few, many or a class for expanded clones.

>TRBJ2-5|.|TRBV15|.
CATSRGGETQYF
TGTGCCACCTCCAGGGGGGGTGAGACCCAGTACTTC
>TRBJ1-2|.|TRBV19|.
CASSIETGTLYGYTF
TGTGCCAGTAGTATAGAGACAGGTACCCTCTATGGCTACACCTTC
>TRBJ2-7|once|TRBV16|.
CASSPTTGSTYEQYF
TGTGCCAGCAGCCCCACGACAGGATCCACCTACGAGCAGTACTTC
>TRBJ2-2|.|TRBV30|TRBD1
CAWSVVWAGGSGELFF
TGTGCCTGGAGTGTCGTCTGGGCAGGGGGATCCGGGGAGCTGTTTTTT
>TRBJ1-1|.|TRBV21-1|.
CASSKWAPMNTEAFF
TGTGCCAGCAGCAAATGGGCACCTATGAACACTGAAGCTTTCTTT
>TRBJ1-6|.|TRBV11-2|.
CASSLDRGAPSLLNSPLHF
TGTGCCAGCAGCTTAGACAGGGGCGCCCCGTCACTACTCAATTCACCCCTCCACTTT
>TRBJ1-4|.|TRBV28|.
CASSSRKGTNEKLFF
TGTGCCAGCAGTTCCAGGAAAGGAACTAATGAAAAACTGTTTTTT
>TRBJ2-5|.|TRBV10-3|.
CAISDRLLQETQYF
TGTGCCATCAGTGACCGGCTGCTCCAAGAGACCCAGTACTTC
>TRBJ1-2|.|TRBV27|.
CASSLSGSGYTF
TGTGCCAGCAGTTTGTCAGGGAGTGGCTACACCTTC
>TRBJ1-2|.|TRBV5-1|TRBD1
CASSLQGAGGYTF
TGCGCCAGCAGCTTGCAGGGGGCGGGCGGCTACACCTTC
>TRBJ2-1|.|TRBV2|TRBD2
CASSEARENEQFF
TGTGCCAGCAGTGAAGCGCGGGAGAATGAGCAGTTCTTC
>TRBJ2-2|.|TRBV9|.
CASSVEADANTGELFF
TGTGCCAGCAGCGTAGAGGCAGACGCGAACACCGGGGAGCTGTTTTTT
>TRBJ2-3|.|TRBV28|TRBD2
CASSRVWVAGRADTQYF
TGTGCCAGCAGCCGCGTTTGGGTAGCGGGGCGCGCTGATACGCAGTATTTT
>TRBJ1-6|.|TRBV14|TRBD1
CASSRQGQDYNSPLHF
TGTGCCAGCAGCCGTCAGGGACAGGACTATAATTCACCCCTCCACTTT
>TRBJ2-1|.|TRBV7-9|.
CASSLSSFSYNEQFF
TGTGCCAGCAGCTTATCGAGTTTCTCCTACAATGAGCAGTTCTTC
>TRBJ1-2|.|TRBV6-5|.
CASSYRGLPGDGYTF
TGTGCCAGCAGTTACCGAGGTCTGCCAGGGGATGGCTACACCTTC
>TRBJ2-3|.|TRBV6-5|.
CASRSGLDTQYF
TGTGCCAGCAGGTCAGGGTTAGATACGCAGTATTTT
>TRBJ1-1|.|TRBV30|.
CAWGNTEAFF
TGTGCCTGGGGGAACACTGAAGCTTTCTTT
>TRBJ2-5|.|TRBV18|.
CASSPPNQETQYF
TGTGCCAGCTCACCACCTAATCAAGAGACCCAGTACTTC
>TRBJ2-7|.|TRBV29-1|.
CSVGSRYEQYF
TGCAGCGTTGGTAGTCGCTACGAGCAGTACTTC
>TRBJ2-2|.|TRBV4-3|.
CASSQDTGHTGELFF
TGCGCCAGCAGCCAAGATACAGGACACACCGGGGAGCTGTTTTTT
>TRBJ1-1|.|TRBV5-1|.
CASQGWSTEAFF
TGCGCCAGCCAGGGTTGGAGCACTGAAGCTTTCTTT
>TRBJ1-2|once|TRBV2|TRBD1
CASSGIQGRDYGYTF
TGTGCCAGCAGTGGGATACAGGGGAGGGACTATGGCTACACCTTC
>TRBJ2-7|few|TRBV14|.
CASSQERVKANEQYF
TGTGCCAGCAGCCAAGAGAGGGTGAAAGCGAACGAGCAGTACTTC
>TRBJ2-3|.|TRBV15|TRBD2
CATSMGGSTDTQYF
TGTGCCACCAGCATGGGGGGGAGCACAGATACGCAGTATTTT
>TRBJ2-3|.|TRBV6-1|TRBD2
CASSGTRSADTQYF
TGTGCCAGCAGCGGGACTAGATCGGCAGATACGCAGTATTTT